This T cell receptor (beta chain) was sequenced during a study of cytomegalovirus exposure and HLA in healthy donors. Notes on the study in general: The tendency of first-cohort TCR clusters to co-occur in the 90 to 150 validation repertoires was the finding of a later analysis.

Data came from immunoSEQ multiplex PCR; TCRdb stores just in-frame clones and leaves some out. The profile shows approximately 180,000 clones, around nine tenths of them singletons. Trimming took off 4 bases at V and 2 bases at J, with 11 bases between the two ends. The CDR3 is 15 residues long. From germline, CDR1 is MGHDK and CDR2 SYGVNS. For this clone: Its specificity is not known.

V and J are TRBV25-1 and TRBJ2-2, with D unclear. The sequence derives from a woman under 40 in good health and CMV-seronegative. The sequenced sample was PBMCs. CDR3 sequence (DNA): TGTGCCAGCAGTGCCCAGACAAAAAACACCGGGGAGCTGTTTTTT. It yields the protein CASSAQTKNTGELFF.